The 22 T cell receptor beta chains in this list originate from one sample, sequenced in a study of T-cell memory formation after mild COVID-19. TCRdb independently ran MiXCR on the 5' RACE reads; one entry per CDR3 protein. The sample lists just under 550,000 distinct CDR3 sequences, roughly 21% occurring once. Material for sequencing was PBMCs or a T cell subset sorted from them (not recorded which). Receptors were obtained from an adult woman who had mild COVID-19 (a few samples of this study predate the infection). Cell type and time point are not known.

This clonotype has more than one count but fewer than ten. The chain carries TRBV4-1 and TRBJ2-7; 9 bases fit TRBD1. The CDR3 loop spans 15 amino acids. CDR1 and CDR2 (germline): MGHRA, YSYEKL. Trimming took 4 bases from V and 0 from J; bases not matched to a gene: 4. CDR3 in amino acids: CASSRGQGFSYEQYF. The CDR3 nucleotides read TGCGCCAGCAGCCGTGGACAGGGGTTCTCCTACGAGCAGTACTTC.

J is TRBJ2-7 and V is TRBV20-1; 8 bases are shared with TRBD2. Germline CDR1 and CDR2: DFQATT and SNEGSKA (reference sequence). The CDR3 runs to 18 residues. V dropped 4 bases and J dropped 0; count of bases not matched to a gene: 17. The CDR3 DNA reads TGCAGTGCTACAACCGGCCCTAGGACTAGCAGAAGCTCCTACGAGCAGTACTTC. It is translated as CSATTGPRTSRSSYEQYF.

The rearrangement uses TRBV3-1 and TRBJ2-6; no definite D call. Germline CDR1 is LGHDT and CDR2 is YNNKEL (reference sequence). Trimming shortened V by 0 bases and J by 0 bases, and 15 bases separated the two germline ends. CDR3 length equals 19 residues. The CDR3 region has the DNA TGTGCCAGCAGCCAAGAACGAATCACTGCCATCTCTGGGGCCAACGTCCTGACTTTC. This gives the protein CASSQERITAISGANVLTF.

This clonotype was picked up many times. The chain carries TRBV7-2 and TRBJ1-4, with D perhaps matching TRBD1 (6 bases). The CDR3 runs to 14 residues. Trimming stripped 9 bases from V and 8 bases from J, with 19 bases between. Germline V lookup: CDR1 SGHTA, CDR2 FQGNSA. The CDR3 spells CASQSPGVREKLFF. CDR3 DNA: TGTGCCAGTCAGTCCCCAGGGGTTCGGGAAAAACTGTTTTTT. Complete variable domain (other parts from reference TRBV7-2 and TRBJ1-4): GAGVSQSPSNKVTEKGKDVELRCDPISGHTALYWYRQSLGQGLEFLIYFQGNSAPDKSGLPSDRFSAERTGGSVSTLTIQRTQQEDSAVYLCASQSPGVREKLFFGSGTQLSVL.

This clonotype was detected only a few times. J is TRBJ1-3 and V is TRBV5-1; D is ambiguous. V was shortened by 6 bases and J by 0 bases, with 4 bases between the two germline ends. The germline gives CDR1 SGHRS, CDR2 YFSETQ. This CDR3 has 12 residues. The CDR3 sequence is CASTNSGNTIYF. CDR3 nucleotides: TGCGCCAGCACCAACTCTGGAAACACCATATATTTT.

The rearrangement joins TRBV5-1 to TRBJ2-7; 8 nucleotides agree with TRBD2. The trim removed 0 bases at V and 0 bases at J, leaving 8 bases unmatched. The CDR3 length is 17 residues. Germline values: CDR1 SGHRS, CDR2 YFSETQ. The CDR3 nucleotides read TGCGCCAGCAGCTTGGACAGCGGGGGCCCCAGCTCCTACGAGCAGTACTTC. Translated: CASSLDSGGPSSYEQYF.

This clonotype was seen more than once but under ten times. The chain combines TRBV20-1 with TRBJ1-3, with a possible D match to TRBD1 (5 bases). CDR1 is DFQATT, CDR2 SNEGSKA, per germline (reference sequence). The CDR3 runs to 12 residues. CDR3 DNA sequence: TGCTCCGTCGGGACTTCTGGAAACACCATATATTTT. It translates to CSVGTSGNTIYF.

This clonotype was seen only a few times. The V and J genes are TRBV7-2 and TRBJ2-7; D remains ambiguous. V lost 1 base and J 5 bases, leaving 15 bases between the germline ends. Germline values: CDR1 SGHTA, CDR2 FQGNSA. The CDR3 covers 15 residues. CDR3 sequence (DNA): TGTGCCAGCAGCTTAGTTTTGGGTCGCCAGAACGAGCAGTACTTC. Its protein is CASSLVLGRQNEQYF. The complete variable domain, with remaining parts taken from reference TRBV7-2 and TRBJ2-7, reads GAGVSQSPSNKVTEKGKDVELRCDPISGHTALYWYRQSLGQGLEFLIYFQGNSAPDKSGLPSDRFSAERTGGSVSTLTIQRTQQEDSAVYLCASSLVLGRQNEQYFGPGTRLTVT.

In its sample, this clonotype was seen a few times. The chain joins TRBV7-8 to TRBJ1-2; TRBD1 agrees at 7 bases. Germline loops: CDR1 SGHVS, CDR2 FQNEAQ. This CDR3 contains 17 residues. V trimming: 5 bases; J trimming: 0 bases; junction bases outside the gene matches: 12. CDR3 sequence: CASSLRDSEASNYGYTF. DNA of the CDR3: TGTGCCAGCAGCCTCCGGGACAGTGAGGCATCTAACTATGGCTACACCTTC.

This clonotype occurred many times. The chain uses TRBV7-9 and TRBJ1-4; no clear D. Germline-derived CDR1 and CDR2 are SEHNR and FQNEAQ (reference sequence). Trimming took 3 bases from V and 8 from J, leaving 13 bases between them. The CDR3 runs to 14 residues. CDR3 bases: TGTGCCAGCAGCTTTTACAGCCTCGGGGAAAAACTGTTTTTT. Protein: CASSFYSLGEKLFF.

This sequence joins TRBV7-8 and TRBJ1-1; 7 bases map to TRBD1. The CDR3 is 15 amino acids. The ends lost 4 bases at V and 6 bases at J; junction bases unmatched: 11. CDR1 and CDR2 (germline): SGHVS, FQNEAQ. CDR3 nucleotides: TGTGCCAGCAGCTCTCGAGGGGCTGACAGGGCTGAAGCTTTCTTT. Protein product: CASSSRGADRAEAFF.

This clonotype was recorded a few times. The J gene is TRBJ2-7, the V gene TRBV7-2, with TRBD2 as a possible D gene (6 bases). The length of the CDR3 is 14 residues. V shed 2 bases and J shed 2 bases, with 10 bases lying between them. The germline V gene has CDR1 SGHTA and CDR2 FQGNSA. Here the CDR3 reads CASSLPLAAYEQYF. For the CDR3, the DNA is TGTGCCAGCAGCTTACCACTAGCCGCCTACGAGCAGTACTTC.

The chain carries TRBV24-1 and TRBJ2-1; D perhaps matches TRBD2 (6 bases). The CDR3 length is 16 residues. Between the trimmed V and J ends, which lost 4 bases and 2 bases, there was a span of 14 bases. Germline CDR1 and CDR2: KGHDR and SFDVKD. The CDR3 DNA sequence: TGTGCCACCAGTGACCCCGGGGACTTGACCTACAATGAGCAGTTCTTC. Translated: CATSDPGDLTYNEQFF.

Only a few counts were recorded for this clonotype. The chain combines TRBV3-1 with TRBJ2-5; tentatively, D is TRBD1 (5 bases). The CDR3 loop spans 14 amino acids. The germline CDR1 and CDR2 sequences are LGHDT and YNNKEL (reference sequence). Trimming pared 1 base from V and 2 bases from J, leaving 8 bases between. The CDR3 loop is CASSQGTQQETQYF. The CDR3 DNA is TGTGCCAGCAGCCAAGGGACACAACAAGAGACCCAGTACTTC.

This clonotype was seen more than once but under ten times. V usage is TRBV15 and J usage is TRBJ2-3; 7 bases are shared with TRBD1. CDR3 size: 16 residues. Trimming at V came to 4 bases and at J to 3 bases, leaving 10 bases not matched to a gene. Germline CDR1 is LNHNV and CDR2 is YYDKDF (reference sequence). CDR3 nucleotides: TGTGCCACCAGCACCTCCGACAGGGATCGGACAGATACGCAGTATTTT. It encodes CATSTSDRDRTDTQYF.

This clonotype was counted between two and nine times. The rearrangement links TRBV6-6 to TRBJ2-3; 12 nucleotides line up with TRBD2. J lost 4 bases, V lost 6 bases, and 8 bases had no gene match. The CDR3 is 16 amino acids. Germline CDR1 reads MNHNY; CDR2 reads SVGAGI (reference sequence). CDR3: CASRTPSGGASDTQYF. CDR3 nucleotide sequence: TGTGCCAGCAGAACACCTAGCGGGGGGGCTTCAGATACGCAGTATTTT.

This clonotype was counted once. The CDR3 nucleotides are TGCAGTGCTAGCATCCCAGGGGGCGCCGCGACCCAGTACTTC. Translated: CSASIPGGAATQYF. The chain is built from TRBV20-1 and TRBJ2-5; TRBD1 agrees at 8 bases. The CDR3 is 14 amino acids. In germline, CDR1 is DFQATT, CDR2 SNEGSKA (reference sequence). The V gene end was trimmed by 3 bases and the J gene end by 7 bases; junction bases not matched to a gene: 10.

The chain recombines TRBV6-5 with TRBJ2-7; possible D gene TRBD1, 5 bases. The germline CDR1 and CDR2 sequences are MNHEY and SVGAGI. V was clipped by 2 bases and J by 2 bases, with 13 bases between them. The CDR3 consists of 15 residues. As DNA, the CDR3 is TGTGCCAGCAGTTACAGGGGTTCAGGACCCTACGAGCAGTACTTC. This codes for CASSYRGSGPYEQYF.

This clonotype has a handful of counts. The chain employs TRBV5-5 and TRBJ1-5, with TRBD1 identical over 9 bases. From germline, CDR1 is SGHKS and CDR2 YYEKEE (reference sequence). The CDR3 sequence is 17 residues long. Trimming at V came to 0 bases and at J to 6 bases, leaving 10 bases not matched to a gene. The CDR3 reads CASSLVGGQGIGQPQHF. In DNA, the CDR3 is TGTGCCAGCAGCTTGGTTGGGGGACAGGGAATCGGTCAGCCCCAGCATTTT.

The gene calls are TRBV18 and TRBJ2-1, with 11 bases fitting TRBD1. The CDR3 extends over 15 amino acids. Unmatched junction bases numbered 6, after V lost 3 bases and J lost 8 bases. Germline assignment: CDR1 KGHSH and CDR2 LQKENI. CDR3 DNA: TGTGCCAGCTCACCCCAGGACAGGGGGCCATATGAGCAGTTCTTC. This sequence encodes CASSPQDRGPYEQFF.

The chain couples TRBV20-1 to TRBJ1-2; D is possibly TRBD1 (5 bases). Trimming left V 6 bases short and J 0 bases short, with 17 bases between. This CDR3 is 15 amino acids long. In germline, CDR1 is DFQATT, CDR2 SNEGSKA (reference sequence). DNA of the CDR3: TGCAGTGCGGGAGACTTCAGGGTTACTAACTATGGCTACACCTTC. It specifies CSAGDFRVTNYGYTF.

This chain links TRBV6-5 with TRBJ2-5, with D perhaps matching TRBD2 (6 bases). Trimming took 2 bases from V and 5 from J, leaving 15 bases between them. Germline-derived CDR1 and CDR2 are MNHEY and SVGAGI. This CDR3 is 15 amino acids long. The CDR3 bases are TGTGCCAGCAGTTACCCGAGTGGGGGGTCGGAGACCCAGTACTTC. Protein sequence: CASSYPSGGSETQYF.